The 18 T cell receptor beta chains below come from one sample, sequenced in a study of regulatory T cells in long-lasting Graves disease listed by TCRdb under 2021. This sample's time point label indicates: persistent/refractory GD, antithyroid drugs over 5 years with positive TRAb. RNA was extracted from PBMCs in TRIzol for both TCR sequencing and RNA sequencing. The library came from multiplex PCR. The data were produced on an Illumina HiSeq 4000. CDR3 regions were amplified by Arm-PCR with iRepertoire HTBI primers to construct TCR beta libraries. Through fastp at Q25 and MiXCR, TCRdb rebuilt clones from the public reads, retaining in-frame beta chains. Rows are unified per CDR3 protein, each entry keeping the most common DNA and genes. The sample table holds more than 350,000 distinct CDR3 sequences, of which 21% were seen once. The leading ten clones occupy 14% of the sample. The specimen comprised peripheral blood mononuclear cells (PBMCs), sampled when the disease was refractory, from a patient treated with antithyroid drugs. All receptors come from a female donor with Graves disease.

This clonotype was detected only a few times. V is TRBV29-1 and J is TRBJ1-1, with TRBD1 matching 9 bases. V dropped 7 bases and J dropped 6; count of bases not matched to a gene: 6. This CDR3 contains 12 residues. CDR1 and CDR2 from the germline V gene are SQVTM and ANQGSEA. CDR3 nucleotides: TGCAGCGGCTACAGGGGGCCCGCTGAAGCTTTCTTT. Amino acids: CSGYRGPAEAFF.

This clonotype was counted many times. The chain joins TRBV20-1 to TRBJ2-2; TRBD2 matches 11 bases. J lost 5 bases, V lost 1 base, and 9 bases had no gene match. CDR3 length equals 17 residues. Germline-derived CDR1 and CDR2 are DFQATT and SNEGSKA (reference sequence). The CDR3 nucleotides are TGCAGTGCTAGAGCACTAGCGGGAGCGAGGGTGACCGGGGAGCTGTTTTTT. Its protein product is CSARALAGARVTGELFF.

This clonotype was detected ten times or more. The chain employs TRBV12-3 or TRBV12-4 and TRBJ2-2; 10 nucleotides align to TRBD2. This CDR3 spans 16 amino acids. The ends lost 7 bases at V and 5 bases at J; junction bases unmatched: 10. CDR3: CASTAPGTSVTGELFF. In DNA form, the CDR3 reads TGTGCCAGCACCGCGCCCGGGACTAGCGTTACCGGGGAGCTGTTTTTT.

Turning to this clonotype: A single base separates this from a much larger clone, so it may be a read error. The chain recombines TRBV28 with TRBJ2-6, with 8 bases fitting TRBD1. Per the germline V gene, CDR1 is MDHEN and CDR2 is SYDVKM. The CDR3 sequence is 17 residues long. The CDR3 DNA reads TGTGCCAGCGTCCGGGACAGGCCCATCTCTGGGGCCAACGTCCTGGCTTTC. This codes for CASVRDRPISGANVLAF. Variable domain in full (rest from reference TRBV28 and TRBJ2-6): DVKVTQSSRYLVKRTGEKVFLECVQDMDHENMFWYRQDPGLGLRLIYFSYDVKMKEKGDIPEGYSVSREKKERFSLILESASTNQTSMYLCASVRDRPISGANVLAFGAGSRLTVL.

This clonotype has just a few counts. The gene calls are TRBV6-2 or TRBV6-3 and TRBJ1-4; 7 bases match TRBD1. V trimming: 8 bases; J trimming: 4 bases; junction bases outside the gene matches: 7. Germline values: CDR1 MNHEY, CDR2 SVGEGT. The CDR3 contains 14 residues. CDR3 residues: CASGGTALNEKLFF. CDR3 DNA: TGTGCCAGCGGCGGGACAGCCCTTAATGAAAAACTGTTTTTT.

J is TRBJ2-6 and V is TRBV19, with D unclear. This CDR3 comprises 16 residues. Germline CDR1 LNHDA, CDR2 SQIVND (reference sequence). V lost 2 bases, J lost 0 bases, and 8 bases lay in between. CDR3 protein: CASSIRGSSGANVLTF. CDR3 nucleotide sequence: TGTGCCAGTAGTATAAGAGGATCCTCTGGGGCCAACGTCCTGACTTTC.

The V gene is TRBV5-4, the J gene TRBJ2-7; the match to TRBD2 covers 8 bases. Per the germline V gene, CDR1 is SGHNT and CDR2 is YYREEE (reference sequence). The ends lost 0 bases at V and 2 bases at J; junction bases unmatched: 4. CDR3 length: 15 residues. CDR3 in DNA: TGTGCCAGCAGCTTGGAGCCTAGCGGGCCCTACGAGCAGTACTTC. Amino acid sequence: CASSLEPSGPYEQYF.

This clonotype was counted at least ten times. The rearrangement joins TRBV27 to TRBJ1-5; 9 positions agree with TRBD1. The CDR3 extends over 16 amino acids. With 6 bases clipped from V and 3 bases from J, the junction kept 9 bases outside the gene matches. Per germline, CDR1 MNHEY and CDR2 SMNVEV (reference sequence). DNA of the CDR3: TGTGCCAGCAGCAAGGGACAGGGAAGGGCCAATCAGCCCCAGCATTTT. The encoded protein is CASSKGQGRANQPQHF.

The chain combines TRBV27 with TRBJ2-3, with a tentative D call TRBD2 (5 bases). V lost 3 bases, J lost 8 bases, and 9 bases lay in between. This CDR3 region has 12 residues. Per the germline V gene, CDR1 is MNHEY and CDR2 is SMNVEV (reference sequence). The chain's CDR3 is CASSLNAGTQYF. CDR3 DNA: TGTGCCAGCAGTTTGAACGCGGGTACGCAGTATTTT.

Many counts were recorded for this clonotype. The gene calls are TRBV2 and TRBJ1-1; D gene ambiguous. Between the trimmed V and J ends, which lost 7 bases and 2 bases, there was a span of 26 bases. The CDR3 loop spans 18 amino acids. The germline CDR1 and CDR2 sequences are SNHLY and FYNNEI. The CDR3 nucleotides are TGTGCCAGCAAAAAGACGGGTCTCACGAGAGATTTAAACACTGAAGCTTTCTTT. It yields the protein CASKKTGLTRDLNTEAFF.

This clonotype was observed once. In this CDR3 the conserved last residue, phenylalanine or tryptophan, is missing, so a read error is likely. The chain joins TRBV20-1 to TRBJ2-7; D not certain. V was clipped by 0 bases and J by 0 bases, with 6 bases between them. This CDR3 spans 13 amino acids. Germline CDR1 DFQATT, CDR2 SNEGSKA (reference sequence). The CDR3 protein is CSARDRYSYEQYS. Written as DNA, the CDR3 is TGCAGTGCTAGAGACAGGTACTCCTACGAGCAGTACTCC.

This clonotype was counted between two and nine times. A much larger clone differs by one base, so this may be a read error. The rearrangement joins TRBV6-2 or TRBV6-3 to TRBJ2-2, with D perhaps matching TRBD2 (6 bases). V lost 0 bases to trimming and J lost 4 bases, with 6 bases between them. Germline values: CDR1 MNHEY, CDR2 SVGEGT. This CDR3 is built from 14 residues. The CDR3 here is CASSYSGGTGELFF. In nucleotides, the CDR3 is TGTGCCAGCAGTTACTCGGGGGGCACCGGGGAGCTGTTTTTT.

This clonotype was seen repeatedly, ten times or more. The chain joins TRBV12-3 or TRBV12-4 to TRBJ2-2, with D tentatively TRBD2 (6 bases). The CDR3 consists of 16 residues. Trimming cost V 5 bases and J 4 bases, with 17 bases left between them. CDR3 sequence reads: CASSRLGSSVTGELFF. The CDR3 DNA sequence: TGTGCCAGCAGTCGACTAGGGAGTTCAGTCACCGGGGAGCTGTTTTTT.

This clonotype has more than one count but fewer than ten. The V and J genes are TRBV10-3 and TRBJ1-3; D may be TRBD1 (5 bases). There are 13 residues in the CDR3. The V end was cut by 7 bases, the J end by 7 bases, with 14 bases between. Per the germline V gene, CDR1 is ENHRY and CDR2 is SYGVKD. The CDR3 nucleotides read TGTGCCATCATCCCGGGGGGGAAGAACACCATATATTTT. It encodes CAIIPGGKNTIYF.

This clonotype came up many times. V and J are TRBV15 and TRBJ2-2; TRBD2 matches 7 bases. V lost 6 bases, J lost 4 bases, and 8 bases stayed unmatched. The CDR3 is 15 residues long. Germline V gives CDR1 LNHNV, CDR2 YYDKDF (reference sequence). CDR3 residues: CATSHSGGGTGELFF. The CDR3 nucleotides are TGTGCCACCAGTCATAGCGGCGGGGGCACCGGGGAGCTGTTTTTT. Full variable domain (outside the CDR3, taken from reference TRBV15 and TRBJ2-2): DAMVIQNPRYQVTQFGKPVTLSCSQTLNHNVMYWYQQKSSQAPKLLFHYYDKDFNNEADTPDNFQSRRPNTSFCFLDIRSPGLGDTAMYLCATSHSGGGTGELFFGEGSRLTVL.

This clonotype was picked up many times. The chain uses TRBV2 and TRBJ2-5; D gene unclear. The V end was cut by 2 bases, the J end by 2 bases, with 6 bases between. The CDR3 runs 13 residues. Germline-derived CDR1 and CDR2 are SNHLY and FYNNEI. CDR3: CASSETRQETQYF. Here the CDR3 DNA reads TGTGCCAGCAGTGAAACTCGGCAAGAGACCCAGTACTTC.

The chain is built from TRBV6-4 and TRBJ2-2; D is unclear. The germline V gene has CDR1 MRHNA and CDR2 SNTAGT. CDR3 length: 14 amino acids. Trimming pared 3 bases from V and 3 bases from J, leaving 8 bases between. The CDR3: CASSELQHTGELFF. Here the CDR3 DNA reads TGTGCCAGCAGTGAGTTGCAGCACACCGGGGAGCTGTTTTTT.

V is TRBV5-6 and J is TRBJ2-7, with 7 positions matching TRBD1. The ends lost 4 bases at V and 3 bases at J; junction bases unmatched: 7. Germline V CDR1 and CDR2: SGHDT, YYEEEE. This CDR3 contains 14 residues. The CDR3 DNA reads as TGTGCCAGCAGCACCTCGGACAGGTTCTACGAGCAGTACTTC. It encodes CASSTSDRFYEQYF. The full variable domain, in which reference TRBV5-6 and TRBJ2-7 provide the parts outside the CDR3, is DAGVTQSPTHLIKTRGQQVTLRCSPKSGHDTVSWYQQALGQGPQFIFQYYEEEERQRGNFPDRFSGHQFPNYSSELNVNALLLGDSALYLCASSTSDRFYEQYFGPGTRLTVT.